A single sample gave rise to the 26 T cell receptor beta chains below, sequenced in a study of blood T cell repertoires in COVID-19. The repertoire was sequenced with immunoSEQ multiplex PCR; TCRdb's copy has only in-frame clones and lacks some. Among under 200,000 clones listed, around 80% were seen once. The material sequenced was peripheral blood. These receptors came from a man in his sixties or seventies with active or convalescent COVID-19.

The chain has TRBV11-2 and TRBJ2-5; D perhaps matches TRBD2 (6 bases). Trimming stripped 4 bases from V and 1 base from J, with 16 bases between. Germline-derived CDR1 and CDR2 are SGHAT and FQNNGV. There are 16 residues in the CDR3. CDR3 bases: TGTGCCAGCAGCTGGGGATCGGCCGGGGGCCAAGAGACCCAGTACTTC. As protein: CASSWGSAGGQETQYF.

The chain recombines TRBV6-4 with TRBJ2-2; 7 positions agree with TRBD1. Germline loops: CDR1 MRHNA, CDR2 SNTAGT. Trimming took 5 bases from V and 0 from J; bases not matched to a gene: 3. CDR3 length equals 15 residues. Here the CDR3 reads CASSKDRTNTGELFF. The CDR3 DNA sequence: TGTGCCAGCAGTAAGGACAGGACGAACACCGGGGAGCTGTTTTTT.

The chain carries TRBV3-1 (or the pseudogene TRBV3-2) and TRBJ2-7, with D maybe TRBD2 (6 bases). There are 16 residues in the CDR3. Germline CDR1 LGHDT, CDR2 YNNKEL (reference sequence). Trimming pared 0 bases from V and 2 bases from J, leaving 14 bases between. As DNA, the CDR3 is TGTGCCAGCAGCCAAGATATAAGCGGGTCGGCCTACGAGCAGTACTTC. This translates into CASSQDISGSAYEQYF.

The CDR3 DNA follows: TGTGCCAGCAGTTACTCCGGACAGAAAGCGCAAGAGACCCAGTACTTC. It is translated as CASSYSGQKAQETQYF. This chain uses TRBV6-5 with TRBJ2-5; D is possibly TRBD1 (6 bases). Germline CDR1 and CDR2: MNHEY and SVGAGI. The V end was cut by 0 bases, the J end by 2 bases, with 13 bases between. This CDR3 spans 16 amino acids.

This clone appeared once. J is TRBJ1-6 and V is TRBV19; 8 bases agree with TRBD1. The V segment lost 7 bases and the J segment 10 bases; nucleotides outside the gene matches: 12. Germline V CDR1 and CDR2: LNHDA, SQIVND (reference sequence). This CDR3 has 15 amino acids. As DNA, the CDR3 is TGTGCCAGTAACCAGGCAACAGGGGGAACCTCACCCCTCCACTTT. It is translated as CASNQATGGTSPLHF. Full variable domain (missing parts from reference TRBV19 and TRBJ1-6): DGGITQSPKYLFRKEGQNVTLSCEQNLNHDAMYWYRQDPGQGLRLIYYSQIVNDFQKGDIAEGYSVSREKKESFPLTVTSAQKNPTAFYLCASNQATGGTSPLHFGNGTRLTVT.

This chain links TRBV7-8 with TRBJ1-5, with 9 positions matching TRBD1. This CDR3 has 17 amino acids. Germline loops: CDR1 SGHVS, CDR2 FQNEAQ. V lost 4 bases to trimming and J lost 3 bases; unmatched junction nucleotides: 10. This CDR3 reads CASSSGQGLTINQPQHF. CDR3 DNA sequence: TGTGCCAGCAGCTCTGGACAGGGGCTAACGATCAATCAGCCCCAGCATTTT.

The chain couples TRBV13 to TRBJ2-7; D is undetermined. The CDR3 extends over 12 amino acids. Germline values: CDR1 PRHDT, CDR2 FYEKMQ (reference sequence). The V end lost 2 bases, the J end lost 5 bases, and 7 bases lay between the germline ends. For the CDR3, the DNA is TGTGCCAGCAGCTTAATTCTTAACGAGCAGTACTTC. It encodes CASSLILNEQYF.

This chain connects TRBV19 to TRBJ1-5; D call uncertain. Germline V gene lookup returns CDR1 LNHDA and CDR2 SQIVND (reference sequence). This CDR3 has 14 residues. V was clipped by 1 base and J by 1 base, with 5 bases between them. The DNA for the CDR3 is TGTGCCAGTAGTATAGCACAGAGCAATCAGCCCCAGCATTTT. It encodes CASSIAQSNQPQHF. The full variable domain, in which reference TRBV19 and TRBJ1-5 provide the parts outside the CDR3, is DGGITQSPKYLFRKEGQNVTLSCEQNLNHDAMYWYRQDPGQGLRLIYYSQIVNDFQKGDIAEGYSVSREKKESFPLTVTSAQKNPTAFYLCASSIAQSNQPQHFGDGTRLSIL.

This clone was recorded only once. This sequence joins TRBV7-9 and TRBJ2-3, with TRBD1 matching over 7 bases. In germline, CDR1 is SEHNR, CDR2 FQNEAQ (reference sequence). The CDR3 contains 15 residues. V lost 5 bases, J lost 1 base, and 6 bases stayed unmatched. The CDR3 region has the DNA TGTGCCAGCAGCCGAACTGGACAGGGCACAGATACGCAGTATTTT. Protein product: CASSRTGQGTDTQYF.

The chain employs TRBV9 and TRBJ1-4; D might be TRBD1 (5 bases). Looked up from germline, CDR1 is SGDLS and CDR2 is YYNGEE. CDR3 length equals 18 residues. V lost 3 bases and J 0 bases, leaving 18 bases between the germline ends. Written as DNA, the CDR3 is TGTGCCAGCAGCGGCCATGGGGGGTCAAGTGCAACTAATGAAAAACTGTTTTTT. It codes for CASSGHGGSSATNEKLFF.

The CDR3 DNA reads TGCGCCAGCAGCCTACGGATAAACAGGGGAAGCACAGATACGCAGTATTTT. It yields the protein CASSLRINRGSTDTQYF. The chain has TRBV5-1 and TRBJ2-3; 7 nucleotides match TRBD1. The CDR3 is 17 residues long. Looked up from germline, CDR1 is SGHRS and CDR2 is YFSETQ. With 4 bases clipped from V and 0 bases from J, the junction kept 11 bases outside the gene matches.

The CDR3 region is CARSGGNTGELFF. CDR3 DNA sequence: TGTGCCAGAAGCGGGGGGAACACCGGGGAGCTGTTTTTT. The chain combines TRBV6-5 with TRBJ2-2; 8 positions match TRBD2. J was trimmed by 1 base and V by 9 bases; bases with no gene match: 1. Germline V gene sequence: CDR1 MNHEY, CDR2 SVGAGI. This CDR3 comprises 13 residues.

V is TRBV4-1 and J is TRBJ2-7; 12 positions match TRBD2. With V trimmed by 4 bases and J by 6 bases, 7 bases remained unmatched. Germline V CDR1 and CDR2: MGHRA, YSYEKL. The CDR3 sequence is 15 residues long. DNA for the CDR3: TGCGCCAGCAGCCGGATATGGACTAGCGGGACCGAGCAGTACTTC. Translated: CASSRIWTSGTEQYF.

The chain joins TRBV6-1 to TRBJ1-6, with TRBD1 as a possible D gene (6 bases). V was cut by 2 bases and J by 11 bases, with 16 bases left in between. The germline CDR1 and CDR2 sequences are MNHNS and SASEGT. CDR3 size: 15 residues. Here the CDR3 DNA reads TGTGCCAGCAGTGAAACGTGGCAGGGGCCTCCACCCCTCCACTTT. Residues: CASSETWQGPPPLHF.

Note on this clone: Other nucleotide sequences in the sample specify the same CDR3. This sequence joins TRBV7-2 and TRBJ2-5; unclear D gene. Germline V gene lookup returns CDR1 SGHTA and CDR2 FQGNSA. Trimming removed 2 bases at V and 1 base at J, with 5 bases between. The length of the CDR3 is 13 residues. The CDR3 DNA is TGTGCCAGCAGCTTAAACTCCCAAGAGACCCAGTACTTC. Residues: CASSLNSQETQYF. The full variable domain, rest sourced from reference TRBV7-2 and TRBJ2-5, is GAGVSQSPSNKVTEKGKDVELRCDPISGHTALYWYRQSLGQGLEFLIYFQGNSAPDKSGLPSDRFSAERTGGSVSTLTIQRTQQEDSAVYLCASSLNSQETQYFGPGTRLLVL.

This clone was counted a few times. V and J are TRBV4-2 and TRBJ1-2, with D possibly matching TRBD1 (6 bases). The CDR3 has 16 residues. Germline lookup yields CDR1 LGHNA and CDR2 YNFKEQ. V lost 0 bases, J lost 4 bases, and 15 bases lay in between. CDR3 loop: CASSQDGQSSIYGYTF. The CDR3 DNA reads TGTGCCAGCAGCCAAGATGGACAGAGCTCTATCTATGGCTACACCTTC.

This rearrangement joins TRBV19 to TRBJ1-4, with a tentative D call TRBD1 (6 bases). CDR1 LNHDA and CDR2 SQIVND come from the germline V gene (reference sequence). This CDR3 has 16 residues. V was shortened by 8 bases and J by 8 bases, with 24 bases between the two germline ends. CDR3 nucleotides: TGTGCCAGTGGTACCAACAGGGAAGGGTTTGGAGAAAAACTGTTTTTT. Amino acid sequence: CASGTNREGFGEKLFF.

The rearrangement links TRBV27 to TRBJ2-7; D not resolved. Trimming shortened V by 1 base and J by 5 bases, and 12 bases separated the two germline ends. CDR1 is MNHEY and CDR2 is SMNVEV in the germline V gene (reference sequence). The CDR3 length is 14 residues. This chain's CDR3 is CASSLLRAIHEQYF. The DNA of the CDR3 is TGTGCCAGCAGTTTATTAAGAGCTATCCACGAGCAGTACTTC.

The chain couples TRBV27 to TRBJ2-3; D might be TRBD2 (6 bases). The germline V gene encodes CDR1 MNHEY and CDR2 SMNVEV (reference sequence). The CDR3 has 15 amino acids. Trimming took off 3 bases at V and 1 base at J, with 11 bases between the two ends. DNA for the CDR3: TGTGCCAGCAGTTTTATGGTAGCGGGCACAGATACGCAGTATTTT. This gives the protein CASSFMVAGTDTQYF.

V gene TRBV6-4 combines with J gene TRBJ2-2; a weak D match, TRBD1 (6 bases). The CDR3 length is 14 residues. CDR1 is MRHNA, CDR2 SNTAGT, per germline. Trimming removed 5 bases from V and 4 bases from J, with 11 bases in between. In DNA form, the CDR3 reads TGTGCCAGCAGTAGACAGGCGGGCACCGGGGAGCTGTTTTTT. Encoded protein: CASSRQAGTGELFF.

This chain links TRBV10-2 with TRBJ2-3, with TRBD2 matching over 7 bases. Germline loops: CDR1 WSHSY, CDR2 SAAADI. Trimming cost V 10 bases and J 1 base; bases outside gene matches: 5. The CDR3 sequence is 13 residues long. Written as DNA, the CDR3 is TGCGCCAACTTAGCGGGTCGCACAGATACGCAGTATTTT. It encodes CANLAGRTDTQYF.

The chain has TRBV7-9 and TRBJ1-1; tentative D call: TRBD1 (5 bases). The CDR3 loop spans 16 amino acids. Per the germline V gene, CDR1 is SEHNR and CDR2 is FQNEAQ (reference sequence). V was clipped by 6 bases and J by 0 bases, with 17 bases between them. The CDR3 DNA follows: TGTGCCAGCAGGCGGGACTTGGGAGCCATGAACACTGAAGCTTTCTTT. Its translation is CASRRDLGAMNTEAFF.

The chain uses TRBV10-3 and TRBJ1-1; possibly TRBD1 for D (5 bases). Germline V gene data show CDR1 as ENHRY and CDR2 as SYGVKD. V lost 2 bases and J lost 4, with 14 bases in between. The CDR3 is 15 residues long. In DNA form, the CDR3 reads TGTGCCATCAGTGAGGGAGACCGGGGGGGCACTGAAGCTTTCTTT. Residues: CAISEGDRGGTEAFF.

The CDR3 sequence is CASSPGGNTYNEQFF. The CDR3 nucleotides read TGTGCCAGCAGCCCGGGGGGGAACACCTACAATGAGCAGTTCTTC. The genes are TRBV7-6 and TRBJ2-1, with TRBD2 identical over 8 bases. Trimming took 5 bases from V and 2 from J; bases not matched to a gene: 5. Germline lookup yields CDR1 SGHVS and CDR2 FNYEAQ. The CDR3 totals 15 residues.

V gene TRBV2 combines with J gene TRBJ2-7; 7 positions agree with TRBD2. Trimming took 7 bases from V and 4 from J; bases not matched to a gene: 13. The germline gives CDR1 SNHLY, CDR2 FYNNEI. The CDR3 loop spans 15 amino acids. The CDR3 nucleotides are TGTGCCAGCACCCCGCCGGGCGGGAGTGGGTACGAGCAGTACTTC. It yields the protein CASTPPGGSGYEQYF. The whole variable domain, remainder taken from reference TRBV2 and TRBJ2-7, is EPEVTQTPSHQVTQMGQEVILRCVPISNHLYFYWYRQILGQKVEFLVSFYNNEISEKSEIFDDQFSVERPDGSNFTLKIRSTKLEDSAMYFCASTPPGGSGYEQYFGPGTRLTVT.

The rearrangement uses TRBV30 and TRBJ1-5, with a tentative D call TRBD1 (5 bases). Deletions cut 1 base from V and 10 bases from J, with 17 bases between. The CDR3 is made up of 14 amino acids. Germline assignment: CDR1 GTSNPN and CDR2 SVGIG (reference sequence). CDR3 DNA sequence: TGTGCCTGGAGTGCCGCCAGGGAAGTTGATCCCCAGCATTTT. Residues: CAWSAAREVDPQHF. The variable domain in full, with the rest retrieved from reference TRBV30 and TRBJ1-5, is SQTIHQWPATLVQPVGSPLSLECTVEGTSNPNLYWYRQAAGRGLQLLFYSVGIGQISSEVPQNLSASRPQDRQFILSSKKLLLSDSGFYLCAWSAAREVDPQHFGDGTRLSIL.